This T cell receptor beta chain appears in the sequencing data of a study of blood T cell repertoires in COVID-19. The table lists this clone with a count of one. Here immunoSEQ multiplex PCR was the method, and the copy in TCRdb shows in-frame clones only, minus some. The data hold about 100,000 clones, with roughly 86% observed a single time. Sequencing was done on a sample of peripheral blood. The sequence came from an older woman with acute or convalescent COVID-19.

The CDR3 sequence is CASSGTGTGTSTKNIQYF. CDR3 in DNA: TGTGCCAGCAGCGGGACCGGGACTGGGACGTCGACCAAAAACATTCAGTACTTC. V and J are TRBV7-9 and TRBJ2-4; D is possibly TRBD2 (6 bases). The CDR3 is 18 residues long. V lost 5 bases and J lost 2, with 22 bases in between. Germline values: CDR1 SEHNR, CDR2 FQNEAQ (reference sequence).